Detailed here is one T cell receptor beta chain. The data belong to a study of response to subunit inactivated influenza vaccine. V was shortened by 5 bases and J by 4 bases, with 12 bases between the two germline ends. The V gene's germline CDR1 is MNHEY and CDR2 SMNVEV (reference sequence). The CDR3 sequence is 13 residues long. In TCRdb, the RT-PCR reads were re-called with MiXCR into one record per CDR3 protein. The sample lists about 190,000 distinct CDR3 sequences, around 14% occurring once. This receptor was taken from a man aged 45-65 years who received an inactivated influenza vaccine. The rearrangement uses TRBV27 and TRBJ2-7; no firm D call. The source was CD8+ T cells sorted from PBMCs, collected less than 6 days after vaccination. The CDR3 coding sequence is TGTGCCAGCAGTCATAACGAGAGGTACGAGCAGTACTTC. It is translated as CASSHNERYEQYF.